This entry features one T cell receptor beta chain sequence. Its antigen remains unknown. Donors gave around 10 milliliters of peripheral blood apiece. Every sample had a minimum of 7 million PBMCs isolated. The data were taken from a study of blood T cells in healthy people across ages. Study results and caveats: Per million T cells, TCR beta diversity dropped about linearly as age rose.

Primed by a sample-barcoded 5' primer and a J-beta primer mix, a second PCR proceeded for about 6 to 11 cycles. Through a template-switch adaptor with 12 random nucleotides, each cDNA molecule received a tag. TCRdb redid the calling of the 5' RACE reads with MiXCR, one entry per CDR3 protein. Of more than 800,000 distinct CDR3 sequences listed, 29% were seen once; the top ten hold 15% to 20%. Trimming removed 5 bases from V and 7 bases from J; junction bases left unmatched: 4. This CDR3 is built from 14 residues. This receptor was taken from a woman aged 80 or over in good health. The source material was blood. This chain connects TRBV12-3 or TRBV12-4 to TRBJ1-5; 11 nucleotides agree with TRBD1. CDR3 nucleotide sequence: TGTGCCAGCAGTGCAAGGACAGGGGGCCAGCCCCAGCATTTT. Its translation: CASSARTGGQPQHF.